This T cell receptor (beta chain) was identified in a study of metastatic and nonmetastatic thyroid tumors. On the study more broadly: Malignant and benign thyroid patients had repertoires compared in peripheral blood and tumor or nodule tissue.

Notes on the study in general: Versus benign nodules, malignant thyroid tumors reportedly had significantly higher TCR beta diversity, in blood and tumor.

Germline-derived CDR1 and CDR2 are DFQATT and SNEGSKA (reference sequence). Germline trimming cut 0 bases from V and 3 bases from J; bases unmatched to any gene: 4. This CDR3 region has 15 residues. With MiXCR, TCRdb called clones anew from the PCR reads. The table lists about 18,000 clones, 25% to 35% of them singletons. This clone was seen more than once but under ten times. Antigen: not known. Ahead of thyroid surgery, no patient had received treatment of any kind. Sequencing was performed on tumor tissue. The origin of this receptor is a male donor with papillary thyroid cancer or a benign thyroid nodule (not recorded which). Some clones in this sample may be carry-over from other donors' samples. The V call is TRBV20-1, the J call TRBJ2-2, with 7 bases that match TRBD2. The CDR3 coding sequence is TGCAGTGCTAGAGATCTGGCGGGAGACACCGGGGAGCTGTTTTTT. It specifies CSARDLAGDTGELFF.